This is a list of T cell receptor beta chains from one sample in a study of T-cell memory formation after mild COVID-19. TCRdb redid the calling of the 5' RACE reads with MiXCR, one entry per CDR3 protein. The table has roughly 550,000 distinct CDR3 sequences, 20% seen once; the top ten hold 12%. The sequenced sample was PBMCs or a T cell subset sorted from them (not recorded which). The receptor set was obtained from an adult woman who had mild COVID-19 (a few samples of this study predate the infection). Cell type and time point are not known. Each CDR3 is given with its conserved first and last residue. A D gene is named only where the DNA matches it firmly. The size entry is marked missing in some rows and otherwise reads once, few, many or a size class.

d_call	clone_size	j_call	v_call	cdr3_aa	cdr3_nt
.	few	TRBJ1-1	TRBV20-1	CSARRGHVNTEAFF	TGCAGTGCTAGGAGGGGACACGTGAACACTGAAGCTTTCTTT
TRBD1	few	TRBJ2-2	TRBV5-1	CASSLRTGGINTGELFF	TGCGCCAGCAGCTTGCGGACAGGGGGCATAAACACCGGGGAGCTGTTTTTT
.	few	TRBJ2-5	TRBV7-6	CASSFQYQETQYF	TGTGCCAGCAGCTTCCAGTACCAAGAGACCCAGTACTTC
.	many	TRBJ2-7	TRBV29-1	CSVDSGTYEQYF	TGCAGCGTTGACAGTGGAACCTACGAGCAGTACTTC
.	many	TRBJ2-5	TRBV27	CASSKRQDLFTETQYF	TGTGCCAGCAGTAAGAGACAGGACCTCTTCACTGAGACCCAGTACTTC
TRBD2	many	TRBJ2-1	TRBV24-1	CATSGLSGRAPNEQFF	TGTGCCACCAGTGGCCTTAGCGGGAGGGCCCCAAATGAGCAGTTCTTC
.	.	TRBJ2-1	TRBV11-3	CASSPQGGYEQFF	TGTGCCAGCAGCCCCCAAGGGGGGTATGAGCAGTTCTTC
TRBD2	few	TRBJ2-5	TRBV5-5	CASSLPRGDPQETQYF	TGTGCCAGCAGCTTGCCGCGGGGGGATCCCCAAGAGACCCAGTACTTC
.	.	TRBJ2-7	TRBV4-3	CASSQDYRGHRTYEQYF	TGCGCCAGCAGCCAAGATTATCGGGGGCATCGCACCTACGAGCAGTACTTC
TRBD1	few	TRBJ2-7	TRBV7-3	CASSQTGGLYEQYF	TGTGCCAGCAGCCAGACAGGGGGTCTCTACGAGCAGTACTTC
TRBD2	.	TRBJ2-1	TRBV10-2	CASMSSGSSYNEQFF	TGCGCCAGCATGTCTAGCGGGAGCTCCTACAATGAGCAGTTCTTC
.	few	TRBJ2-1	TRBV20-1	CSMTGDSSYNEQFF	TGCAGTATGACCGGTGATAGCTCCTACAATGAGCAGTTCTTC
.	few	TRBJ2-3	TRBV12-3/TRBV12-4	CASSFTGRGGRDTQYF	TGTGCCAGCAGTTTCACCGGGCGGGGTGGTAGAGATACGCAGTATTTT
TRBD2	.	TRBJ2-3	TRBV5-4	CASSKPGTKRTDTQYF	TGTGCCAGCAGCAAGCCCGGGACTAAACGCACAGATACGCAGTATTTT
TRBD1	few	TRBJ2-1	TRBV7-3	CASSPSVTDRAGEQFF	TGTGCCAGCAGCCCATCAGTTACGGACAGGGCGGGTGAGCAGTTCTTC
.	.	TRBJ2-7	TRBV7-9	CASSLTNSYEQYF	TGTGCCAGCAGCCTCACTAACTCCTACGAGCAGTACTTC
.	few	TRBJ1-5	TRBV6-1	CANSQGSNQPQHF	TGTGCCAATTCACAGGGAAGCAATCAGCCCCAGCATTTT
.	.	TRBJ2-2	TRBV6-5	CASSYRKGGSTGELFF	TGTGCCAGCAGTTACCGGAAGGGAGGCTCCACCGGGGAGCTGTTTTTT
.	.	TRBJ1-2	TRBV18	CASSPAWGANYGYTF	TGTGCCAGCTCACCAGCCTGGGGGGCCAACTATGGCTACACCTTC
TRBD2	.	TRBJ2-1	TRBV7-2	CASSTTSGIADEQFF	TGTGCCAGCAGCACGACTAGCGGGATTGCTGATGAGCAGTTCTTC
TRBD1	.	TRBJ2-2	TRBV18	CASSPRWTGDTGELFF	TGTGCCAGCTCACCACGCTGGACAGGGGACACCGGGGAGCTGTTTTTT
TRBD2	.	TRBJ2-1	TRBV12-3/TRBV12-4	CASSSSGYSYNEQFF	TGTGCCAGCAGTTCTAGCGGTTACTCCTACAATGAGCAGTTCTTC
.	few	TRBJ2-1	TRBV18	CASSPNSYNEQFF	TGTGCCAGCTCACCAAATTCGTACAATGAGCAGTTCTTC
.	.	TRBJ1-4	TRBV9	CASSVGAGANEKLFF	TGTGCCAGCAGCGTAGGGGCGGGGGCGAATGAAAAACTGTTTTTT
.	few	TRBJ1-1	TRBV6-5	CASSPPIGGAGEAFF	TGTGCCAGCAGTCCCCCGATCGGTGGGGCAGGGGAAGCTTTCTTT
.	few	TRBJ2-2	TRBV30	CAWSRDTGELFF	TGTGCCTGGAGTAGAGACACCGGGGAGCTGTTTTTT
TRBD1	few	TRBJ1-6	TRBV12-3/TRBV12-4	CASTRDRLSDSPLHF	TGTGCCAGCACGAGGGACAGGCTGAGCGACTCACCCCTCCACTTT
.	few	TRBJ1-2	TRBV20-1	CSARNRLEHGYTF	TGCAGTGCTAGAAACCGGTTGGAGCATGGCTACACCTTC
.	.	TRBJ2-7	TRBV2	CASRKGITGVKYF	TGTGCCAGCAGAAAGGGAATTACGGGAGTGAAGTACTTC
TRBD2	.	TRBJ2-5	TRBV4-2	CASSQEGTSVSGETQYF	TGTGCCAGCAGCCAAGAGGGGACTAGCGTGAGTGGAGAGACCCAGTACTTC
.	.	TRBJ1-5	TRBV29-1	CSASGSSNQPQHF	TGCAGCGCATCGGGGTCGAGCAATCAGCCCCAGCATTTT
.	few	TRBJ1-1	TRBV7-9	CASSTPGDNTEAFF	TGTGCCAGCAGCACTCCAGGGGATAACACTGAAGCTTTCTTT
.	.	TRBJ2-1	TRBV5-1	CASLATGPGGNEQFF	TGCGCCAGCCTCGCGACAGGGCCCGGGGGCAATGAGCAGTTCTTC